This TCR beta chain was documented in a study of breast tumors, draining lymph nodes, adjacent tissues. The study's findings and limits: Tumors had less TCR diversity than lymph nodes, more than nontumor tissue. Luminal-like breast cancer showed significantly greater tumor-nontumor repertoire similarity than basal-like breast cancer did.

Breast cancer patients provided tissue from their axillary draining lymph nodes. Comment on this clonotype: What it recognizes is unknown.

Each CDR3 protein is one row after TCRdb ran MiXCR on the multiplex PCR reads. The sample carries about 300,000 distinct CDR3 sequences, around 30% recorded once. The germline CDR1 and CDR2 sequences are LNHDA and SQIVND (reference sequence). V shed 9 bases and J shed 6 bases, with 24 bases lying between them. The CDR3 length is 16 residues. Sequencing input: axillary lymph node tissue. This clonotype originated in a female donor with breast cancer. Some clones in this sample may be carry-over from other donors' samples. This chain links TRBV19 with TRBJ2-1; D is undetermined. CDR3 region: CASQFGVPTIPNEQFF. The CDR3, as DNA: TGTGCCAGCCAATTTGGGGTCCCTACAATCCCCAATGAGCAGTTCTTC.